One and the same sample provided the 26 T cell receptor beta chains below, sequenced in a study of cytomegalovirus exposure and HLA in healthy donors (dated by TCRdb to the late 2010s). The library was made by the immunoSEQ multiplex PCR assay. The multiplex PCR relied on a mix of 60 forward primers for TCR Vbeta segments and 13 reverse primers for TCR Jbeta segments. TCRdb holds this immuneACCESS table with in-frame rearrangements only. Some clones are missing; in checked studies, unresolved V genes explain under half, and the rest has no known cause. This sample is represented by approximately 290,000 clones; around 80% of them were singletons. The ten top clones hold approximately 0.3% of the sample. The sample consisted of PBMCs. These TCRs come from a girl aged 2 to 10 in good health and CMV-seronegative.

The rearrangement links TRBV7-6 to TRBJ2-5, with D hard to call. The V end lost 8 bases, the J end lost 0 bases, and 16 bases lay between the germline ends. The CDR3 runs 15 residues. Germline V gene data show CDR1 as SGHVS and CDR2 as FNYEAQ. This CDR3 reads CASGGRPSYQETQYF. DNA of the CDR3: TGTGCCAGCGGTGGGCGACCCTCGTACCAAGAGACCCAGTACTTC.

The genes are TRBV19 and TRBJ1-5; 10 nucleotides line up with TRBD1. With V trimmed by 2 bases and J by 3 bases, 4 bases remained unmatched. The length of the CDR3 is 16 residues. In germline, CDR1 is LNHDA, CDR2 SQIVND (reference sequence). CDR3 coding DNA: TGTGCCAGTAGTATATCGGGACAGGGGATCAATCAGCCCCAGCATTTT. It codes for CASSISGQGINQPQHF.

This CDR3 reads CASSESNYLYEQYF. The CDR3 DNA follows: TGTGCCAGCAGTGAATCTAACTACCTCTACGAGCAGTACTTC. The chain uses TRBV6-1 and TRBJ2-7; D not resolved. The CDR3 length is 14 residues. Deletions cut 2 bases from V and 3 bases from J, with 11 bases between. In germline, CDR1 is MNHNS, CDR2 SASEGT.

This rearrangement joins TRBV28 to TRBJ2-7; 12 bases are shared with TRBD2. J gave up 0 bases and V 6 bases, and 3 bases lay outside the gene matches. Looked up from germline, CDR1 is MDHEN and CDR2 is SYDVKM. CDR3 size: 15 residues. The CDR3 region has the DNA TGTGCCAGCAGGGGACTAGCGGGCAGCTCCTACGAGCAGTACTTC. Its protein product is CASRGLAGSSYEQYF.

V gene TRBV28 combines with J gene TRBJ1-6; D is perhaps TRBD1 (5 bases). Germline lookup yields CDR1 MDHEN and CDR2 SYDVKM. The CDR3 contains 15 residues. Trimming pared 7 bases from V and 2 bases from J, leaving 12 bases between. The CDR3 region is CASITTATYNSPLHF. The CDR3 bases are TGTGCCAGCATCACGACAGCTACCTATAATTCACCCCTCCACTTT.

A note on this clone: One junction end disagrees with the germline gene, perhaps due to a read error. CDR3 region: CASSLNRRLGSTIYF. CDR3 sequence (DNA): TGTGCCAGCAGCTTAAACAGGAGACTTGGAAGCACCATATATTTT. The chain joins TRBV7-3 to TRBJ1-3; TRBD1 might be the D (5 bases). This CDR3 is 15 amino acids long. Germline loops: CDR1 SGHTA, CDR2 FQGTGA.

The chain joins TRBV10-3 to TRBJ1-1; unclear D gene. CDR3 length: 13 amino acids. V lost 3 bases, J lost 1 base, and 6 bases lay in between. Germline values: CDR1 ENHRY, CDR2 SYGVKD. The CDR3 DNA reads as TGTGCCATCAGTGATCGCGGGAACACTGAAGCTTTCTTT. Its translation: CAISDRGNTEAFF.

This clone was observed once. The genes are TRBV7-3 and TRBJ2-1; D not resolved. With 5 bases removed from V and 8 bases from J, the gap between germline ends came to 19 bases. This CDR3 is built from 15 residues. Germline loops: CDR1 SGHTA, CDR2 FQGTGA. CDR3 region: CASSALARSVDEQFF. DNA for the CDR3: TGTGCCAGCAGCGCCTTAGCACGCTCGGTCGATGAGCAGTTCTTC.

CDR3 sequence reads: CASSPTGGAYNEQFF. The CDR3 nucleotides are TGTGCCAGCAGCCCTACAGGGGGCGCCTACAATGAGCAGTTCTTC. The rearrangement joins TRBV11-2 to TRBJ2-1; TRBD1 agrees at 9 bases. CDR3 size: 15 residues. With 5 bases clipped from V and 2 bases from J, the junction kept 4 bases outside the gene matches. Germline assignment: CDR1 SGHAT and CDR2 FQNNGV.

This sequence joins TRBV15 and TRBJ2-1; 11 bases are a match to TRBD2. After removal of 1 base from V and 4 bases from J, the junction contained 12 bases not matched to a gene. This CDR3 contains 19 residues. Germline values: CDR1 LNHNV, CDR2 YYDKDF (reference sequence). The CDR3 region is CATSRGRNSGTSGYNEQFF. For the CDR3, the DNA is TGTGCCACCAGCAGAGGAAGGAATAGCGGGACTAGCGGATACAATGAGCAGTTCTTC.

The chain couples TRBV11-2 to TRBJ2-7, with no clear D. Germline-derived CDR1 and CDR2 are SGHAT and FQNNGV. The CDR3 spans 13 residues. Trimming removed 1 base at V and 3 bases at J, with 7 bases between. The CDR3 region is CASSLAPGYEQYF. The CDR3 DNA reads TGTGCCAGCAGCTTAGCCCCGGGCTACGAGCAGTACTTC.

The chain has TRBV4-1 and TRBJ2-3, with TRBD2 matching over 10 bases. The V gene's germline CDR1 is MGHRA and CDR2 YSYEKL. This CDR3 region has 16 residues. V shed 3 bases and J 5 bases; nucleotides not matched to a gene: 8. DNA of the CDR3: TGCGCCAGCAGCCATCCTAGACTAGCGGGTGGAGATACGCAGTATTTT. It is translated as CASSHPRLAGGDTQYF.

On this clone itself: Germline and junction disagree at one end, which may indicate a read error. This chain links TRBV30 with TRBJ2-2; 10 bases are shared with TRBD2. There are 15 residues in the CDR3. Germline V lookup: CDR1 GTSNPN, CDR2 SVGIG (reference sequence). The CDR3 loop is CAWSPGLANSGELFF. The CDR3 DNA is TGTGCCTGGAGCCCGGGACTAGCGAACTCCGGGGAGCTGTTTTTT.

The rearrangement links TRBV2 to TRBJ2-3; tentative D call: TRBD1 (6 bases). This CDR3 contains 13 residues. V gave up 6 bases and J gave up 3 bases, with 10 bases separating them. CDR1 SNHLY and CDR2 FYNNEI come from the germline V gene. Written as DNA, the CDR3 is TGTGCCAGCAGAAAGGGGGTGACAGATACGCAGTATTTT. Translated: CASRKGVTDTQYF.

The J gene is TRBJ2-7, the V gene TRBV5-1; D may be TRBD1 (5 bases). The ends were cut back, 6 bases at V and 0 bases at J, with 13 bases in the middle. This CDR3 has 14 residues. The germline gives CDR1 SGHRS, CDR2 YFSETQ. The CDR3 bases are TGCGCCAGCAATATCGACAGCTCCTCCTACGAGCAGTACTTC. Amino acids: CASNIDSSSYEQYF.

This chain uses TRBV9 with TRBJ2-2, with D tentatively TRBD1 (5 bases). CDR1 and CDR2 from the germline V gene are SGDLS and YYNGEE. V lost 3 bases and J lost 2, with 14 bases in between. The CDR3 sequence is 16 residues long. CDR3 region: CASSAISGQNTGELFF. In DNA, the CDR3 is TGTGCCAGCAGCGCCATCTCTGGACAAAACACCGGGGAGCTGTTTTTT. The whole variable domain, filled in from reference TRBV9 and TRBJ2-2, reads DSGVTQTPKHLITATGQRVTLRCSPRSGDLSVYWYQQSLDQGLQFLIQYYNGEERAKGNILERFSAQQFPDLHSELNLSSLELGDSALYFCASSAISGQNTGELFFGEGSRLTVL.

The chain recombines TRBV27 with TRBJ1-1, with D possibly matching TRBD1 (6 bases). The V end was cut by 2 bases, the J end by 5 bases, with 15 bases between. Germline CDR1 reads MNHEY; CDR2 reads SMNVEV (reference sequence). The CDR3 consists of 15 residues. The DNA for the CDR3 is TGTGCCAGCAGTTTAAACAGGGCTTTGTTGACTGAAGCTTTCTTT. Residues: CASSLNRALLTEAFF.

This chain links TRBV5-1 with TRBJ2-5; 8 bases match TRBD2. CDR1 is SGHRS and CDR2 is YFSETQ in the germline V gene. The CDR3 is 15 residues long. The V and J ends lost 0 bases and 3 bases, in that order; junction bases with no gene match: 4. CDR3 protein: CASSLAGTRKETQYF. CDR3 nucleotides: TGCGCCAGCAGCTTGGCAGGGACTAGAAAAGAGACCCAGTACTTC.

The J gene is TRBJ2-7, the V gene TRBV19; 7 positions agree with TRBD1. This CDR3 is built from 14 residues. Germline trimming cut 5 bases from V and 2 bases from J; bases unmatched to any gene: 6. CDR1 is LNHDA, CDR2 SQIVND, per germline (reference sequence). Here the CDR3 reads CASSPRGPAYEQYF. In DNA form, the CDR3 reads TGTGCCAGTAGTCCGAGGGGGCCGGCCTACGAGCAGTACTTC.

The table lists this clone with a count of one. The chain employs TRBV19 and TRBJ2-7; 7 bases match TRBD2. The V gene's germline CDR1 is LNHDA and CDR2 SQIVND (reference sequence). J was trimmed by 5 bases and V by 1 base; bases with no gene match: 5. CDR3 length equals 14 residues. The CDR3 here is CASSIGGGVNEQYF. CDR3 DNA sequence: TGTGCCAGTAGTATAGGCGGGGGAGTCAACGAGCAGTACTTC.

V usage is TRBV12-5 and J usage is TRBJ2-7; TRBD1 aligns across 7 bases. Germline values: CDR1 LGHNT, CDR2 FRNRAP. This CDR3 is 15 amino acids long. Germline trimming cut 0 bases from V and 5 bases from J; bases unmatched to any gene: 7. The CDR3 DNA reads as TGTGCTAGTGGTTTGGTACAGGACAGGAGCCACGAGCAGTACTTC. Encoded protein: CASGLVQDRSHEQYF. Complete variable domain (other parts from reference TRBV12-5 and TRBJ2-7): DARVTQTPRHKVTEMGQEVTMRCQPILGHNTVFWYRQTMMQGLELLAYFRNRAPLDDSGMPKDRFSAEMPDATLATLKIQPSEPRDSAVYFCASGLVQDRSHEQYFGPGTRLTVT.

The J gene is TRBJ2-7, the V gene TRBV20-1; D ambiguous. Germline V gene lookup returns CDR1 DFQATT and CDR2 SNEGSKA (reference sequence). The CDR3 totals 11 residues. Trimming left V 6 bases short and J 0 bases short, with 6 bases between. As DNA, the CDR3 is TGCAGTGCCCGGGTCTCCTACGAGCAGTACTTC. Protein product: CSARVSYEQYF.

In nucleotides, the CDR3 is TGTGCCAGCCTAAATTACAATGAGCAGTTCTTC. This encodes CASLNYNEQFF. The chain uses TRBV18 and TRBJ2-1, with unresolved D. CDR3 length: 11 amino acids. The germline V gene has CDR1 KGHSH and CDR2 LQKENI. V was clipped by 8 bases and J by 4 bases, with 6 bases between them.

This chain links TRBV9 with TRBJ2-3; a possible D gene is TRBD2 (6 bases). This CDR3 has 16 residues. Trimming stripped 0 bases from V and 0 bases from J, with 11 bases between. Germline CDR1 SGDLS, CDR2 YYNGEE. CDR3 bases: TGTGCCAGCAGCGTAGAGGGACTTTCTAGCACAGATACGCAGTATTTT. Translating it yields CASSVEGLSSTDTQYF.

This clone was seen only a few times. The chain uses TRBV5-4 and TRBJ2-5; D remains ambiguous. Germline CDR1 SGHNT, CDR2 YYREEE (reference sequence). V was clipped by 4 bases and J by 4 bases, with 14 bases between them. The CDR3 is 14 amino acids. The CDR3 DNA reads as TGTGCCAGCAGCCGTCGGGTGGCTGGAGAGACCCAGTACTTC. This gives the protein CASSRRVAGETQYF.

This sequence joins TRBV6-1 and TRBJ2-7; weak D call: TRBD1 (6 bases). This CDR3 comprises 15 residues. Trimming shortened V by 4 bases and J by 0 bases, and 13 bases separated the two germline ends. Looked up from germline, CDR1 is MNHNS and CDR2 is SASEGT. This chain's CDR3 is CASSVRQVSSYEQYF. The CDR3 region has the DNA TGTGCCAGCAGTGTAAGACAGGTCAGCTCCTACGAGCAGTACTTC.